This T cell receptor beta chain came from a study of cytomegalovirus exposure and HLA in healthy donors. PCR amplification relied on 60 Vbeta primers (plus 13 Jbeta primers). The assay was immunoSEQ multiplex PCR, and TCRdb's table has in-frame clones only and misses some. The sample records around 36,000 clones, just over 85% being singletons. V was pared by 2 bases and J by 0 bases, with 11 bases between. The CDR3 extends over 15 amino acids. CDR1 and CDR2 (germline): ENHRY, SYGVKD. The chain uses TRBV10-3 and TRBJ2-7; D might be TRBD1 (6 bases). Sequenced input: PBMCs. This sequence was found in a woman between 35 and 50 years old in good health and CMV-seropositive. CDR3 DNA sequence: TGTGCCATCAGTGAGACAGGGCTAAGCTCCTACGAGCAGTACTTC. It is translated as CAISETGLSSYEQYF.